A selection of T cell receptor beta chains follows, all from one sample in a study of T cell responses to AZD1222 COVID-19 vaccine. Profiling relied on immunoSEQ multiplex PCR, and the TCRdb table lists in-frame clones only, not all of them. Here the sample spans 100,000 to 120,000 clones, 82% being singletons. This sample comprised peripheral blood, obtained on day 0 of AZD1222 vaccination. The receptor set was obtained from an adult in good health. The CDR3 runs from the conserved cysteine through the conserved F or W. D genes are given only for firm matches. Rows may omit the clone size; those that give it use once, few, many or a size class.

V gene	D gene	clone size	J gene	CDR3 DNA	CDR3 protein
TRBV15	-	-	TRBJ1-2	TGTGCCACCAGCCAGCCCTACATGGGTTATGGCTACACCTTC	CATSQPYMGYGYTF
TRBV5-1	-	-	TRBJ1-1	TGCGCCAGCAGCGCCGGGCCGATGAACACTGAAGCTTTCTTT	CASSAGPMNTEAFF
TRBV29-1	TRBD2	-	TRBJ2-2	TGCAGCGTTATCGCGGGGGGGCCGAACACCGGGGAGCTGTTTTTT	CSVIAGGPNTGELFF
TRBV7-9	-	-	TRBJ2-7	TGTGCCAGCAGCATGGACCATGAGCAGTACTTC	CASSMDHEQYF
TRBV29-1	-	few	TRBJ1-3	TGCAGCGTCGTTCTTCCCAACTCTGGAAACACCATATATTTT	CSVVLPNSGNTIYF
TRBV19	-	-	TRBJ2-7	TGTGCCAGTAGCCCCACTGATAGGGGGATCCCCTACGAGCAGTACTTC	CASSPTDRGIPYEQYF
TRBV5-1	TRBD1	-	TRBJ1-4	TGCGCCAGCAGCTTGTTCCAGGGGGATGAAAAACTGTTTTTT	CASSLFQGDEKLFF
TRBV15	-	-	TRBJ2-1	TGTGCCACCAGCCGAGGTAGCGGTTCCTACAATGAGCAGTTCTTC	CATSRGSGSYNEQFF
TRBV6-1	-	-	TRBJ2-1	TGTGCCAGCAGTGAAGCGGCAGGGGAGTACAATGAGCAGTTCTTC	CASSEAAGEYNEQFF
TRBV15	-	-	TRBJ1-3	TGTGCCACCAGCAGAGATCTTGCAGGGAAGAGGGACACCATATATTTT	CATSRDLAGKRDTIYF
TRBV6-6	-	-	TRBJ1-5	TGTGCCAGCACCAGGGCAAGCAATCAGCCCCAGCATTTT	CASTRASNQPQHF
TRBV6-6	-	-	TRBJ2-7	TGTGCCAGCAGTTACCCTGCGGGCGAGCAGTACTTC	CASSYPAGEQYF
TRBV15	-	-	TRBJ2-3	TGTGCCACCAGCAGCGGGCAAGGAGCAGATACGCAGTATTTT	CATSSGQGADTQYF
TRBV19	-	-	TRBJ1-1	TGTGCCAGTAGTTTATCCGCCCGGGGGCCCACTGAAGCTTTCTTT	CASSLSARGPTEAFF
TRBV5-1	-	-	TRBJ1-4	TGCGCCAGCACTTCCACCCCGGGGTTTGGTGAAAAACTGTTTTTT	CASTSTPGFGEKLFF
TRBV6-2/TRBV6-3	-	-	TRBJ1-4	TGTGCCAGCAGTTGGACTCGGCCCATAGAAAAACTGTTTTTT	CASSWTRPIEKLFF
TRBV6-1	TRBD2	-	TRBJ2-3	TGTGCCAGCAGTGATACCGGGGGGGCGGCAGATACGCAGTATTTT	CASSDTGGAADTQYF
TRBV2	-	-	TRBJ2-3	TGTGCCAGCAGTGTCCTCCTGGGGGATACGCAGTATTTT	CASSVLLGDTQYF